Presented here are 20 T cell receptor beta chains from one specimen sequenced in a study of Ad26.COV2.S vaccination and SARS-CoV-2 variants. Documented treatment: some 19 received Ad26.COV2.S at low or high dose, single or two shots; 5 received placebo; per-sample allocation not given. Specimens were obtained on day 63 following the first vaccine or placebo injection. The data were produced by immunoSEQ multiplex PCR, yet TCRdb's version contains in-frame clones alone and is incomplete. The profile covers fewer than 600,000 clones, with 89% appearing a single time and about 1.7% taken by the ten largest. The sample here was peripheral blood, taken in a trial of Ad26.COV2.S vaccine versus placebo. The receptor set was obtained from a person aged 18-60 years who received the Ad26.COV2.S COVID-19 vaccine or a placebo.

The chain couples TRBV5-1 to TRBJ2-7; D is perhaps TRBD2 (6 bases). CDR3 length equals 17 residues. Trimming removed 1 base at V and 3 bases at J, with 20 bases between. Germline V gene lookup returns CDR1 SGHRS and CDR2 YFSETQ. CDR3: CASSLIGSAGGVYEQYF. CDR3 in DNA: TGCGCCAGCAGCTTGATAGGGTCCGCAGGAGGGGTCTACGAGCAGTACTTC.

The chain couples TRBV28 to TRBJ2-1, with TRBD2 matching 8 bases. V dropped 9 bases and J dropped 8; count of bases not matched to a gene: 12. Germline V gene lookup returns CDR1 MDHEN and CDR2 SYDVKM. There are 14 residues in the CDR3. This CDR3 reads CASLLGGRFHEQFF. The CDR3 nucleotides read TGTGCCAGTCTGCTGGGCGGGAGGTTCCATGAGCAGTTCTTC.

The V gene is TRBV28, the J gene TRBJ1-2; no definite D call. Trimming pared 2 bases from V and 4 bases from J, leaving 11 bases between. CDR1 and CDR2 from the germline V gene are MDHEN and SYDVKM. This CDR3 spans 14 amino acids. CDR3 sequence reads: CASSLGGRIYGYTF. The CDR3 DNA is TGTGCCAGCAGTTTAGGCGGACGGATCTATGGCTACACCTTC.

In nucleotides, the CDR3 is TGTGCCAGCAGCCAAGGGGACGGATCGGGGTTCCCCCAGCATTTT. As protein: CASSQGDGSGFPQHF. The chain employs TRBV14 and TRBJ1-5; a possible D gene is TRBD1 (5 bases). Germline V gene data show CDR1 as SGHDN and CDR2 as FVKESK. This CDR3 spans 15 amino acids. V was pared by 1 base and J by 10 bases, with 17 bases between.

The chain links TRBV2 to TRBJ2-5; D may be TRBD2 (5 bases). CDR3 length: 13 residues. The germline V gene has CDR1 SNHLY and CDR2 FYNNEI. With 11 bases removed from V and 7 bases from J, the gap between germline ends came to 20 bases. The CDR3 bases are TGTGCCGGCGGGTATGCGGTTACGGGGACCCAGTACTTC. Residues: CAGGYAVTGTQYF.

V and J are TRBV12-5 and TRBJ1-2, with 8 bases identical to TRBD1. Germline assignment: CDR1 LGHNT and CDR2 FRNRAP. This CDR3 comprises 15 residues. Trimming took 6 bases from V and 2 from J; bases not matched to a gene: 8. The CDR3 coding sequence is TGTGCTAGTGGCCCCGGACAGGGAGAGAACTATGGCTACACCTTC. Translated: CASGPGQGENYGYTF.

V and J are TRBV9 and TRBJ1-1; 9 positions agree with TRBD1. This CDR3 is 18 amino acids long. Unmatched junction bases numbered 10, after V lost 1 base and J lost 0 bases. Germline lookup yields CDR1 SGDLS and CDR2 YYNGEE. The CDR3 reads CASSVYPGQGPMNTEAFF. CDR3 DNA sequence: TGTGCCAGCAGCGTATACCCGGGACAGGGACCCATGAACACTGAAGCTTTCTTT.

The chain carries TRBV11-2 and TRBJ1-1; D remains unclear. The CDR3 loop spans 15 amino acids. The V and J ends lost 1 base and 1 base respectively, with 10 bases between them. Per the germline V gene, CDR1 is SGHAT and CDR2 is FQNNGV. This CDR3 reads CASSLVAVGNTEAFF. The CDR3 nucleotides read TGTGCCAGCAGCTTAGTCGCAGTGGGGAACACTGAAGCTTTCTTT. Full variable domain (missing parts from reference TRBV11-2 and TRBJ1-1): EAGVAQSPRYKIIEKRQSVAFWCNPISGHATLYWYQQILGQGPKLLIQFQNNGVVDDSQLPKDRFSAERLKGVDSTLKIQPAKLEDSAVYLCASSLVAVGNTEAFFGQGTRLTVV.

This chain links TRBV14 with TRBJ2-1; no clear D. CDR3 length: 12 amino acids. Trimming stripped 2 bases from V and 13 bases from J, with 12 bases between. CDR1 is SGHDN, CDR2 FVKESK, per germline. The DNA for the CDR3 is TGTGCCAGCAGCCAATCGGACGGCTCCCAGTTCTTC. Protein product: CASSQSDGSQFF.

CDR3 coding DNA: TGTGCCAGCAGAAGGACAGGGAACACCGGGGAGCTGTTTTTT. Its protein product is CASRRTGNTGELFF. The chain is built from TRBV5-4 and TRBJ2-2; 7 positions agree with TRBD1. V lost 5 bases, J lost 1 base, and 2 bases stayed unmatched. Germline CDR1 SGHNT, CDR2 YYREEE (reference sequence). The CDR3 length is 14 residues.

The gene calls are TRBV7-2 and TRBJ1-4; 12 bases are shared with TRBD1. Germline V gene sequence: CDR1 SGHTA, CDR2 FQGNSA. The CDR3 has 16 residues. Trimming removed 5 bases from V and 10 bases from J; junction bases left unmatched: 11. CDR3 residues: CASSPDGDRGRRKLFF. In DNA, the CDR3 is TGTGCCAGCAGCCCAGACGGGGACAGGGGGCGAAGAAAACTGTTTTTT.

The chain uses TRBV7-6 and TRBJ1-3; perhaps TRBD1 as D (5 bases). The V gene's germline CDR1 is SGHVS and CDR2 FNYEAQ. Trimming shortened V by 0 bases and J by 0 bases, and 12 bases separated the two germline ends. The CDR3 is 17 residues long. The CDR3 nucleotides read TGTGCCAGCAGCTTAGCGCGCCAGGGATCCTCTGGAAACACCATATATTTT. This encodes CASSLARQGSSGNTIYF.

This sequence joins TRBV7-2 and TRBJ1-3; D ambiguous. Germline CDR1 and CDR2: SGHTA and FQGNSA. The CDR3 sequence is 15 residues long. V lost 6 bases, J lost 0 bases, and 12 bases lay in between. CDR3 residues: CASSWSYLSGNTIYF. The CDR3 DNA follows: TGTGCCAGCAGTTGGTCTTACCTCTCTGGAAACACCATATATTTT.

This rearrangement joins TRBV7-6 to TRBJ2-7; D unresolved. CDR1 is SGHVS, CDR2 FNYEAQ, per germline. With 5 bases removed from V and 2 bases from J, the gap between germline ends came to 10 bases. The CDR3 runs 13 residues. This chain's CDR3 is CASSRDGTYEQYF. The CDR3 DNA is TGTGCCAGCAGCCGTGACGGAACCTACGAGCAGTACTTC.

This chain links TRBV24-1 with TRBJ2-7; D perhaps matches TRBD2 (5 bases). This CDR3 has 15 amino acids. Per the germline V gene, CDR1 is KGHDR and CDR2 is SFDVKD. V was trimmed by 9 bases and J by 3 bases, leaving 20 bases between them. CDR3 in amino acids: CATPLLVLARYEQYF. CDR3 DNA sequence: TGTGCCACCCCCCTACTAGTCCTAGCCCGCTACGAGCAGTACTTC.

V and J are TRBV11-2 and TRBJ2-1; the D call may be TRBD1 or TRBD2 (5 bases each). The CDR3 totals 15 residues. V dropped 4 bases and J dropped 10 bases, with 20 bases sitting between them. The germline gives CDR1 SGHAT, CDR2 FQNNGV. This chain's CDR3 is CASSSGLGTREEQFF. For the CDR3, the DNA is TGTGCCAGCAGCTCCGGACTGGGGACGAGGGAGGAGCAGTTCTTC. Full variable domain (missing parts from reference TRBV11-2 and TRBJ2-1): EAGVAQSPRYKIIEKRQSVAFWCNPISGHATLYWYQQILGQGPKLLIQFQNNGVVDDSQLPKDRFSAERLKGVDSTLKIQPAKLEDSAVYLCASSSGLGTREEQFFGPGTRLTVL.

J is TRBJ2-5 and V is TRBV9; 9 positions match TRBD1. This CDR3 is built from 14 residues. Germline assignment: CDR1 SGDLS and CDR2 YYNGEE. The V segment lost 4 bases and the J segment 3 bases; nucleotides outside the gene matches: 4. For the CDR3, the DNA is TGTGCCAGCAGCACCCGGACAGGGGAAGAGACCCAGTACTTC. Encoded protein: CASSTRTGEETQYF.

The chain has TRBV5-1 and TRBJ2-3; D is tentatively TRBD1 or TRBD2 (5 bases each). Per germline, CDR1 SGHRS and CDR2 YFSETQ. The ends were cut back, 2 bases at V and 2 bases at J, with 15 bases in the middle. The CDR3 contains 16 residues. Here the CDR3 reads CASSFRGRANTDTQYF. The DNA for the CDR3 is TGCGCCAGCAGCTTCCGGGGCAGGGCCAACACAGATACGCAGTATTTT.

J is TRBJ2-7 and V is TRBV10-3; 13 bases align to TRBD2. The CDR3 is made up of 16 amino acids. Germline lookup yields CDR1 ENHRY and CDR2 SYGVKD. V gave up 8 bases and J gave up 1 base; unmatched junction bases: 8. Here the CDR3 DNA reads TGTGCCATCTCTGGGACTAGCGGGATGAAGTCCTACGAGCAGTACTTC. This encodes CAISGTSGMKSYEQYF.

This clone was picked up a small number of times. The rearrangement joins TRBV11-2 to TRBJ2-4, with TRBD1 matching 8 bases. The V gene's germline CDR1 is SGHAT and CDR2 FQNNGV. The CDR3 is 11 amino acids. The ends lost 4 bases at V and 12 bases at J; junction bases unmatched: 2. CDR3 bases: TGTGCCAGCAGCTCCGGACAGGGTCAGTACTTC. Its translation is CASSSGQGQYF.